A single sample gave rise to the 12 T cell receptor beta chains below, sequenced in a study of cytomegalovirus exposure and HLA in healthy donors. Use of 60 Vbeta and 13 Jbeta primers characterized the PCR. The method was immunoSEQ multiplex PCR; TCRdb's version includes in-frame clones alone and lacks a portion of them. The data show roughly 120,000 clones, 70% seen once. Sequencing was carried out using PBMCs. These receptors were collected from a young man in good health and CMV-seropositive.

The V and J genes are TRBV10-2 and TRBJ2-3, with D unclear. Trimming left V 7 bases short and J 0 bases short, with 11 bases between. The CDR3 is 14 residues long. The germline V gene has CDR1 WSHSY and CDR2 SAAADI. The CDR3 bases are TGCGCCAGCAACCTCAGACTTAGCACAGATACGCAGTATTTT. This translates into CASNLRLSTDTQYF.

Points on this clone: One junction end does not reproduce the germline sequence, and a read error may be involved. The rearrangement links TRBV30 to TRBJ1-6; D call uncertain. CDR1 and CDR2 (germline): GTSNPN, SVGIG (reference sequence). This CDR3 contains 11 residues. CDR3 sequence: CAWSRNSALHF. CDR3 nucleotides: TGTGCCTGGAGTCGAAATTCAGCCCTCCACTTT.

Here the CDR3 reads CATSEWTGTNYGYTF. The DNA of the CDR3 is TGTGCCACCAGCGAATGGACAGGGACTAACTATGGCTACACCTTC. The gene calls are TRBV15 and TRBJ1-2; 8 nucleotides line up with TRBD1. The V gene's germline CDR1 is LNHNV and CDR2 YYDKDF (reference sequence). The CDR3 loop spans 15 amino acids. J lost 0 bases, V lost 5 bases, and 5 bases had no gene match.

V gene TRBV6-5 combines with J gene TRBJ1-2; a weak D match, TRBD1 (6 bases). Germline CDR1 and CDR2: MNHEY and SVGAGI. The CDR3 covers 14 residues. V was clipped by 3 bases and J by 6 bases, with 14 bases between them. The CDR3 loop is CASSYIAGVDGYTF. The CDR3 nucleotides are TGTGCCAGCAGTTATATCGCAGGGGTGGATGGCTACACCTTC.

The V gene is TRBV6-5, the J gene TRBJ2-7; 9 nucleotides align to TRBD2. CDR3 length equals 16 residues. Germline CDR1 reads MNHEY; CDR2 reads SVGAGI. With V trimmed by 5 bases and J by 1 base, 9 bases remained unmatched. The chain's CDR3 is CASSNFGTSLSYEQYF. The CDR3 coding sequence is TGTGCCAGCAGTAACTTCGGGACTAGCCTGTCCTACGAGCAGTACTTC.

The rearrangement links TRBV10-3 to TRBJ2-1; 7 nucleotides line up with TRBD2. With 0 bases clipped from V and 2 bases from J, the junction kept 10 bases outside the gene matches. This CDR3 is built from 18 residues. In germline, CDR1 is ENHRY, CDR2 SYGVKD. In nucleotides, the CDR3 is TGTGCCATCAGTGAGTCGATGTACTCTAGCGGCCCCTACAATGAGCAGTTCTTC. Protein sequence: CAISESMYSSGPYNEQFF.

The chain couples TRBV2 to TRBJ1-5, with TRBD1 as a possible D gene (6 bases). V lost 8 bases to trimming and J lost 0 bases, with 8 bases between them. Looked up from germline, CDR1 is SNHLY and CDR2 is FYNNEI. This CDR3 is built from 13 residues. As DNA, the CDR3 is TGTGCCAGCGACAGGAATAGCAATCAGCCCCAGCATTTT. Amino acids: CASDRNSNQPQHF. Looking up the rest from reference TRBV2 and TRBJ1-5 gives the full variable domain: EPEVTQTPSHQVTQMGQEVILRCVPISNHLYFYWYRQILGQKVEFLVSFYNNEISEKSEIFDDQFSVERPDGSNFTLKIRSTKLEDSAMYFCASDRNSNQPQHFGDGTRLSIL.

The chain employs TRBV7-2 and TRBJ2-3; no reliable D call. V lost 1 base, J lost 3 bases, and 8 bases lay in between. The CDR3 has 14 residues. The germline gives CDR1 SGHTA, CDR2 FQGNSA. In DNA, the CDR3 is TGTGCCAGCAGCTTAGAAGCCTCTACAGATACGCAGTATTTT. This sequence encodes CASSLEASTDTQYF.

This chain links TRBV18 with TRBJ1-1, with D uncertain. V was shortened by 3 bases and J by 1 base, with 6 bases between the two germline ends. The V gene's germline CDR1 is KGHSH and CDR2 LQKENI. The CDR3 is made up of 13 amino acids. CDR3 sequence reads: CASSPTGNTEAFF. The CDR3 DNA reads TGTGCCAGCTCACCCACGGGGAACACTGAAGCTTTCTTT. The whole variable domain, filled in from reference TRBV18 and TRBJ1-1, reads NAGVMQNPRHLVRRRGQEARLRCSPMKGHSHVYWYRQLPEEGLKFMVYLQKENIIDESGMPKERFSAEFPKEGPSILRIQQVVRGDSAAYFCASSPTGNTEAFFGQGTRLTVV.

The chain links TRBV28 to TRBJ1-2, with D possibly TRBD1 on 6 matching bases. CDR3 length: 16 residues. The V and J ends lost 1 base and 4 bases respectively, with 16 bases between them. Germline V gives CDR1 MDHEN, CDR2 SYDVKM. DNA of the CDR3: TGTGCCAGCAGTTTATATGCCGGCAGGGGCCCCTATGGCTACACCTTC. Amino acids: CASSLYAGRGPYGYTF.

V usage is TRBV7-8 and J usage is TRBJ1-5, with TRBD1 as a possible D gene (5 bases). The CDR3 spans 17 residues. Deletions cut 1 base from V and 0 bases from J, with 13 bases between. Looked up from germline, CDR1 is SGHVS and CDR2 is FQNEAQ. CDR3 residues: CASSLGRRAYSNQPQHF. The CDR3 DNA sequence: TGTGCCAGCAGCTTAGGTCGCAGGGCTTATAGCAATCAGCCCCAGCATTTT.

The V gene is TRBV5-1, the J gene TRBJ2-3; 13 nucleotides agree with TRBD2. V dropped 4 bases and J dropped 5; count of bases not matched to a gene: 10. Germline V gives CDR1 SGHRS, CDR2 YFSETQ. There are 17 residues in the CDR3. The CDR3 loop is CASSIITGTSGEDTQYF. CDR3 DNA: TGCGCCAGCAGCATAATCACCGGGACTAGCGGGGAAGATACGCAGTATTTT.